The 31 T cell receptor beta chains below come from one sample, sequenced in a study of cytomegalovirus exposure and HLA in healthy donors listed by TCRdb under 2017. The library came from the immunoSEQ multiplex PCR assay. The multiplex PCR relied on a mix of 60 forward primers for TCR Vbeta segments and 13 reverse primers for TCR Jbeta segments. The table was pulled from immuneACCESS by TCRdb, which kept in-frame rearrangements only. Such tables lose some clones; where checked, under half of the loss comes from unresolved V genes, and the rest has no known cause. Across this sample there are roughly 240,000 clones, with roughly 87% seen only once. The ten largest clones take up 4.5% to 6% of the sample. The specimen sequenced was PBMCs. These receptor sequences come from a woman aged 40 to 50 in good health and CMV-seropositive.

This clone showed up just once. The chain couples TRBV29-1 to TRBJ2-7; 9 bases map to TRBD1. V dropped 3 bases and J dropped 1; count of bases not matched to a gene: 10. This CDR3 comprises 16 residues. Germline assignment: CDR1 SQVTM and CDR2 ANQGSEA. The CDR3 DNA reads TGCAGCGTTGAGATAGGGGCCGGGACAGGGTCCTACGAGCAGTACTTC. This codes for CSVEIGAGTGSYEQYF.

The chain couples TRBV7-9 to TRBJ2-1; weak D call: TRBD1 (5 bases). Germline V gene data show CDR1 as SEHNR and CDR2 as FQNEAQ (reference sequence). The V and J ends lost 2 bases and 0 bases respectively, with 11 bases between them. This CDR3 comprises 16 residues. The CDR3 DNA reads TGTGCCAGCAGCTTATATGCAGGGCGCTCCTACAATGAGCAGTTCTTC. It specifies CASSLYAGRSYNEQFF.

This sequence joins TRBV27 and TRBJ1-4; D gene unclear. In germline, CDR1 is MNHEY, CDR2 SMNVEV (reference sequence). CDR3 length: 15 residues. With 4 bases removed from V and 3 bases from J, the gap between germline ends came to 12 bases. The CDR3 sequence is CASSWRQASNEKLFF. The CDR3 DNA sequence: TGTGCCAGCAGTTGGAGGCAGGCCTCTAATGAAAAACTGTTTTTT.

The chain joins TRBV2 to TRBJ1-1, with D possibly being TRBD1 (5 bases). This CDR3 spans 12 amino acids. The V end was cut by 8 bases, the J end by 1 base, with 8 bases between. Germline V CDR1 and CDR2: SNHLY, FYNNEI. The CDR3 region is CASGGGNTEAFF. DNA for the CDR3: TGTGCCAGCGGGGGGGGGAACACTGAAGCTTTCTTT. Full variable domain (rest looked up from reference TRBV2 and TRBJ1-1): EPEVTQTPSHQVTQMGQEVILRCVPISNHLYFYWYRQILGQKVEFLVSFYNNEISEKSEIFDDQFSVERPDGSNFTLKIRSTKLEDSAMYFCASGGGNTEAFFGQGTRLTVV.

This clone was counted a few times. The chain employs TRBV19 and TRBJ1-1, with D possibly TRBD1 on 6 matching bases. From germline, CDR1 is LNHDA and CDR2 SQIVND (reference sequence). The germline V and J ends were trimmed by 6 bases and 3 bases, with 14 bases remaining between them. The length of the CDR3 is 14 residues. The chain's CDR3 is CASSPVQGHTEAFF. For the CDR3, the DNA is TGTGCCAGTAGCCCCGTACAGGGTCACACTGAAGCTTTCTTT.

The chain joins TRBV6-1 to TRBJ1-1, with D perhaps TRBD1 (5 bases). Germline CDR1 reads MNHNS; CDR2 reads SASEGT. Trimming took 8 bases from V and 4 from J, leaving 20 bases between them. The length of the CDR3 is 15 residues. CDR3 DNA sequence: TGTGCCAGCTACGCCCCCATCGCGGGGGTCACTGAAGCTTTCTTT. It translates to CASYAPIAGVTEAFF.

This clone was detected only once. The chain combines TRBV5-1 with TRBJ2-1, with 9 bases that match TRBD2. The V gene end was trimmed by 4 bases and the J gene end by 6 bases; junction bases not matched to a gene: 11. The CDR3 has 16 amino acids. CDR1 is SGHRS, CDR2 YFSETQ, per germline. The CDR3, as DNA: TGCGCCAGCAGCCCCCTGACCAGCGGGAGGAGCAATGAGCAGTTCTTC. It specifies CASSPLTSGRSNEQFF.

The chain uses TRBV6-5 and TRBJ2-1; 9 bases are shared with TRBD2. The CDR3 totals 16 residues. CDR1 and CDR2 (germline): MNHEY, SVGAGI. J gave up 5 bases and V 2 bases, and 7 bases lay outside the gene matches. The CDR3 nucleotides are TGTGCCAGCAGTTACGCCGGGACTAGCTCTAACAATGAGCAGTTCTTC. Encoded protein: CASSYAGTSSNNEQFF.

This clone was recorded a few times. The chain is built from TRBV4-3 and TRBJ2-3, with 7 bases lining up with TRBD1. The CDR3 totals 17 residues. The ends lost 0 bases at V and 1 base at J; junction bases unmatched: 7. Germline V CDR1 and CDR2: LGHNA, YSLEER. Written as DNA, the CDR3 is TGCGCCAGCAGCCAAGATGCGGTGGGGACAGGCACAGATACGCAGTATTTT. It encodes CASSQDAVGTGTDTQYF.

The chain carries TRBV7-9 and TRBJ1-1; perhaps TRBD1 as D (5 bases). The CDR3 covers 11 residues. Germline lookup yields CDR1 SEHNR and CDR2 FQNEAQ (reference sequence). Trimming took 5 bases from V and 7 from J, leaving 8 bases between them. The CDR3 region has the DNA TGTGCCAGCAGCCCGGGACTTGAAGCTTTCTTT. It encodes CASSPGLEAFF.

V is TRBV6-1 and J is TRBJ1-3; 7 bases align to TRBD1. J lost 3 bases, V lost 6 bases, and 5 bases had no gene match. This CDR3 has 14 amino acids. From germline, CDR1 is MNHNS and CDR2 SASEGT. CDR3 protein: CASSLTGVGNTIYF. The CDR3 DNA reads TGTGCCAGCAGCTTAACAGGGGTTGGAAACACCATATATTTT.

The chain has TRBV7-2 and TRBJ2-2; TRBD1 aligns across 7 bases. The CDR3 is 16 amino acids. Germline CDR1 and CDR2: SGHTA and FQGNSA. V gave up 5 bases and J gave up 4 bases; unmatched junction bases: 10. The DNA of the CDR3 is TGTGCCAGCAGCCCTCAACAGGGGATTAGCACCGGGGAGCTGTTTTTT. This encodes CASSPQQGISTGELFF.

With respect to this clone: One end of the junction is discordant with germline, which a read error may explain. This sample includes further DNA sequences coding for the same CDR3. The chain couples TRBV27 to TRBJ2-3; D might be TRBD2 (6 bases). The CDR3 loop spans 12 amino acids. Per the germline V gene, CDR1 is MNHEY and CDR2 is SMNVEV (reference sequence). The CDR3 region has the DNA TGTCAAGCGGGCTCACGCACAGACACGCAGTATTTT. It specifies CQAGSRTDTQYF.

The rearrangement joins TRBV2 to TRBJ1-5; D remains unclear. The CDR3 covers 14 residues. Trimming stripped 4 bases from V and 4 bases from J, with 11 bases between. Germline values: CDR1 SNHLY, CDR2 FYNNEI. The CDR3 sequence is CASSGVSGNQPQHF. CDR3 bases: TGTGCCAGCAGTGGAGTGTCGGGTAATCAGCCCCAGCATTTT.

The sample holds a few counts of this clone. J is TRBJ1-5 and V is TRBV7-9; D unresolved. The CDR3 has 14 amino acids. Trimming took off 0 bases at V and 3 bases at J, with 6 bases between the two ends. Germline loops: CDR1 SEHNR, CDR2 FQNEAQ (reference sequence). For the CDR3, the DNA is TGTGCCAGCAGCTTAGCGGCAGTCAATCAGCCCCAGCATTTT. As protein: CASSLAAVNQPQHF.

V gene TRBV9 combines with J gene TRBJ2-5; 8 nucleotides match TRBD2. The CDR3 runs to 15 residues. Per germline, CDR1 SGDLS and CDR2 YYNGEE. J was trimmed by 1 base and V by 1 base; bases with no gene match: 3. The CDR3 protein is CASSVYGRAQETQYF. Written as DNA, the CDR3 is TGTGCCAGCAGCGTATACGGGAGGGCCCAAGAGACCCAGTACTTC.

Points on this clone: The sample contains more than one DNA sequence encoding this CDR3. The V call is TRBV9, the J call TRBJ2-5; D possibly corresponds to TRBD1 (5 bases). Trimming took off 0 bases at V and 5 bases at J, with 8 bases between the two ends. The CDR3 length is 13 residues. Germline-derived CDR1 and CDR2 are SGDLS and YYNGEE. CDR3 residues: CASSVAGRETQYF. Written as DNA, the CDR3 is TGTGCCAGCAGCGTAGCAGGGCGCGAGACCCAGTACTTC.

A single count supports this clone. The chain has TRBV9 and TRBJ2-3, with 9 bases fitting TRBD2. V shed 6 bases and J 1 base; nucleotides not matched to a gene: 6. Germline CDR1 reads SGDLS; CDR2 reads YYNGEE. CDR3 length equals 15 residues. The CDR3 reads CASTTVAGGTDTQYF. The CDR3 region has the DNA TGTGCCAGCACTACCGTAGCGGGGGGCACAGATACGCAGTATTTT.

The CDR3: CASSELAGGETQYF. In DNA form, the CDR3 reads TGTGCCAGCAGTGAACTAGCGGGGGGGGAGACCCAGTACTTC. The rearrangement joins TRBV2 to TRBJ2-5; 12 nucleotides agree with TRBD2. CDR3 length: 14 residues. The junction had 0 bases not matched to a gene; V was cut back by 2 bases and J by 5 bases. CDR1 is SNHLY, CDR2 FYNNEI, per germline.

The rearrangement links TRBV10-3 to TRBJ2-1; 7 nucleotides align to TRBD1. Germline CDR1 ENHRY, CDR2 SYGVKD. The length of the CDR3 is 14 residues. The V and J ends lost 6 bases and 5 bases, in that order; junction bases with no gene match: 7. The DNA of the CDR3 is TGTGCCATCAGCGGGGACAGTTCCCACAATGAGCAGTTCTTC. This codes for CAISGDSSHNEQFF.

The rearrangement joins TRBV6-5 to TRBJ2-7; a possible D gene is TRBD2 (5 bases). This CDR3 region has 11 residues. With 10 bases removed from V and 4 bases from J, the gap between germline ends came to 11 bases. Germline V gene sequence: CDR1 MNHEY, CDR2 SVGAGI. The CDR3 DNA follows: TGTGCCACCCGACTACTTTACGAGCAGTACTTC. Encoded protein: CATRLLYEQYF.

The chain is built from TRBV10-3 and TRBJ2-7, with D possibly TRBD1 on 5 matching bases. The CDR3 length is 13 residues. The V end lost 10 bases, the J end lost 0 bases, and 13 bases lay between the germline ends. In germline, CDR1 is ENHRY, CDR2 SYGVKD. CDR3 sequence: CATATASSYEQYF. In DNA, the CDR3 is TGTGCCACCGCGACAGCGAGCTCCTACGAGCAGTACTTC.

The chain uses TRBV2 and TRBJ2-5, with D hard to call. The better agreement between TRBJ2-7 and the DNA end casts doubt on the J call. The CDR3 consists of 12 residues. Germline V gene data show CDR1 as SNHLY and CDR2 as FYNNEI. DNA of the CDR3: TGTGCCAGCAGTGACTTTACCTACGAGCAGTACTTC. Encoded protein: CASSDFTYEQYF.

This clone was detected a few times. The chain uses TRBV5-1 and TRBJ2-2; D gene uncertain. Trimming removed 4 bases from V and 4 bases from J, with 11 bases in between. The CDR3 runs 14 residues. Germline V gives CDR1 SGHRS, CDR2 YFSETQ. CDR3 in amino acids: CASSTSPSTGELFF. The CDR3 DNA sequence: TGCGCCAGCAGCACGAGCCCAAGCACCGGGGAGCTGTTTTTT. Full variable domain (outside the CDR3, taken from reference TRBV5-1 and TRBJ2-2): KAGVTQTPRYLIKTRGQQVTLSCSPISGHRSVSWYQQTPGQGLQFLFEYFSETQRNKGNFPGRFSGRQFSNSRSEMNVSTLELGDSALYLCASSTSPSTGELFFGEGSRLTVL.

This chain uses TRBV7-9 with TRBJ2-3; 9 bases are shared with TRBD2. In germline, CDR1 is SEHNR, CDR2 FQNEAQ (reference sequence). CDR3 length: 15 residues. The V gene end was trimmed by 1 base and the J gene end by 2 bases; junction bases not matched to a gene: 1. The CDR3 DNA follows: TGTGCCAGCAGCTTAGGACTAGCGGCCACAGATACGCAGTATTTT. This codes for CASSLGLAATDTQYF. The full variable domain, in which reference TRBV7-9 and TRBJ2-3 provide the parts outside the CDR3, is DTGVSQNPRHKITKRGQNVTFRCDPISEHNRLYWYRQTLGQGPEFLTYFQNEAQLEKSRLLSDRFSAERPKGSFSTLEIQRTEQGDSAMYLCASSLGLAATDTQYFGPGTRLTVL.

As regards this clone: At the DNA level, this CDR3 is encoded by other sequences in the same sample as well. V and J are TRBV19 and TRBJ1-5, with TRBD1 identical over 8 bases. CDR3 size: 15 residues. Trimming took 3 bases from V and 2 from J; bases not matched to a gene: 3. Germline assignment: CDR1 LNHDA and CDR2 SQIVND (reference sequence). CDR3 coding DNA: TGTGCCAGTAGTATTGGGGGACAGGGCAATCAGCCCCAGCATTTT. Translated: CASSIGGQGNQPQHF.

The V and J genes are TRBV9 and TRBJ1-1; TRBD1 aligns across 9 bases. From germline, CDR1 is SGDLS and CDR2 YYNGEE. J was trimmed by 4 bases and V by 3 bases; bases with no gene match: 10. This CDR3 has 16 amino acids. The CDR3 sequence: CASSATGGGLGTEAFF. CDR3 DNA: TGTGCCAGCAGCGCTACAGGGGGCGGGTTGGGCACTGAAGCTTTCTTT.

The chain combines TRBV11-2 with TRBJ2-3; weak D call: TRBD2 (6 bases). V lost 6 bases to trimming and J lost 4 bases, with 20 bases between them. The CDR3 length is 16 residues. Germline V gene lookup returns CDR1 SGHAT and CDR2 FQNNGV. The CDR3: CASSFLEGLGSDTQYF. CDR3 DNA sequence: TGTGCCAGCAGTTTCCTGGAGGGGCTTGGGTCAGATACGCAGTATTTT.

DNA of the CDR3: TGTGCCAGCAGCCATGACAGGCCGACACTCTACGAGCAGTACTTC. Residues: CASSHDRPTLYEQYF. The gene calls are TRBV5-6 and TRBJ2-7; tentative D call: TRBD1 (6 bases). Germline V gene sequence: CDR1 SGHDT, CDR2 YYEEEE. V was pared by 4 bases and J by 3 bases, with 17 bases between. This CDR3 comprises 15 residues.

V and J are TRBV30 and TRBJ1-5; D perhaps matches TRBD1 (6 bases). Germline V gene sequence: CDR1 GTSNPN, CDR2 SVGIG (reference sequence). V dropped 0 bases and J dropped 9 bases, with 9 bases sitting between them. This CDR3 is 12 amino acids long. The CDR3 bases are TGTGCCTGGAGTGTCCAGGGGTGGCCCCAGCATTTT. Its translation is CAWSVQGWPQHF.

This clone was observed a single time. This chain joins TRBV25-1 and TRBJ2-7, with 12 bases lining up with TRBD2. CDR1 is MGHDK and CDR2 is SYGVNS in the germline V gene. With V trimmed by 1 base and J by 12 bases, 4 bases remained unmatched. CDR3 length: 13 amino acids. CDR3 sequence (DNA): TGTGCCAGCAGTGAATCACTAGCGGGAGGCCCGTACTTC. Amino acids: CASSESLAGGPYF.